Reported below is one T cell receptor (beta chain). Its specificity is unknown. At sampling all donors were nominally healthy, likely with unrecorded immune exposures. These data originate in a study of cytomegalovirus exposure and HLA in healthy donors. The study, taken as a whole, reports: Later on, an analysis showed TCR association rates differing by HLA locus, with DRB1 the most and HLA-C the fewest.

The PCR was carried out with 60 Vbeta primers and 13 Jbeta primers. TCRdb's copy holds only in-frame clones and misses some; the assay was immunoSEQ multiplex PCR. The specimen's table records about 65,000 clones. V lost 8 bases and J lost 8; bases outside the gene matches: 13. The CDR3 is 16 amino acids. Germline CDR1 is SGHTA and CDR2 is FQGTGA. The sequenced sample consisted of PBMCs. The sequence derives from a boy younger than 18 in good health and CMV-seronegative. The rearrangement uses TRBV7-3 and TRBJ2-1; 12 bases map to TRBD1. The CDR3 protein is CASASSGGQGADEQFF. CDR3 bases: TGTGCCAGCGCCTCTAGCGGGGGACAGGGGGCGGATGAGCAGTTCTTC. Drawing the rest from reference TRBV7-3 and TRBJ2-1, the complete variable domain is GAGVSQTPSNKVTEKGKYVELRCDPISGHTALYWYRQSLGQGPEFLIYFQGTGAADDSGLPNDRFFAVRPEGSVSTLKIQRTERGDSAVYLCASASSGGQGADEQFFGPGTRLTVL.